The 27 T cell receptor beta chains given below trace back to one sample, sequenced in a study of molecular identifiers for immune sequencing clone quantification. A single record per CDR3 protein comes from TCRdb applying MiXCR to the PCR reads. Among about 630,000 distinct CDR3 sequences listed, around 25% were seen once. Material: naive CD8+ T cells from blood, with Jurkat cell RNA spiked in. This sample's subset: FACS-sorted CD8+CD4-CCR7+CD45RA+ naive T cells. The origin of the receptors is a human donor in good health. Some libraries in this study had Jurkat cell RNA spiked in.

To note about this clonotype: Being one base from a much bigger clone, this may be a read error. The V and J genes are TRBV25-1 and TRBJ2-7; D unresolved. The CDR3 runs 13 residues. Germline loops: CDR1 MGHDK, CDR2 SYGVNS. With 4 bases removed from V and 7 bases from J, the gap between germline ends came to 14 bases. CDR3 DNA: TGTGCCAGCAGTGGCAAGAAGGATGATGAGCAGTACTTC. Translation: CASSGKKDDEQYF.

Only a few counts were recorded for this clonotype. The CDR3 sequence: CASSRGQGEDIPRLAEAFF. DNA for the CDR3: TGTGCCAGCAGCAGAGGACAGGGGGAAGACATACCCCGACTAGCTGAAGCTTTCTTT. The rearrangement uses TRBV21-1 and TRBJ1-1; the table's D call, TRBD1, was not checked against the DNA. TRBV21-1 is a known pseudogene. This CDR3 region has 19 residues.

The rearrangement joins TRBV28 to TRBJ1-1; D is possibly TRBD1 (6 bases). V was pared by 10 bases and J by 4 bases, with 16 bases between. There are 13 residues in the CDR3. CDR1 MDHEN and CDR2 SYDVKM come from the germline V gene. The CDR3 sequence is CATRPRGGTEAFF. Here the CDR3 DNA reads TGTGCCACCCGACCCCGAGGGGGCACTGAAGCTTTCTTT.

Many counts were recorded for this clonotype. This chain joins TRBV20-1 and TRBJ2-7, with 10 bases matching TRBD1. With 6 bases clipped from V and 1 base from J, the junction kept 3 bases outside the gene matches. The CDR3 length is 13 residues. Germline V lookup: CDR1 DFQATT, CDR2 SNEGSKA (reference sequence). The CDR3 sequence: CSAGTGESYEQYF. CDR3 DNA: TGCAGTGCGGGGACAGGGGAGTCCTACGAGCAGTACTTC.

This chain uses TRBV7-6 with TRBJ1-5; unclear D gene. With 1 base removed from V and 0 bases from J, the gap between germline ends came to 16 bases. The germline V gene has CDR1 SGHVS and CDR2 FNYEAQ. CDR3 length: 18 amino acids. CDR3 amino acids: CASSLGPGSQFSNQPQHF. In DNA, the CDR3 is TGTGCCAGCAGCTTAGGGCCCGGGTCACAGTTTAGCAATCAGCCCCAGCATTTT.

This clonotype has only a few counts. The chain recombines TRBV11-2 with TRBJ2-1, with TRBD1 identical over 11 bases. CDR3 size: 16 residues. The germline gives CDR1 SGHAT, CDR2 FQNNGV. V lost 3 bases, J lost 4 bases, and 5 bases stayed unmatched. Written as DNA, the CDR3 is TGTGCCAGCAGCTTCACCGGGACAGGGGGTTACAATGAGCAGTTCTTC. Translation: CASSFTGTGGYNEQFF.

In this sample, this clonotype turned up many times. The CDR3 spells CASSYPWDFEQYF. DNA for the CDR3: TGTGCCAGCAGTTACCCCTGGGATTTCGAGCAGTACTTC. The chain carries TRBV6-2 or TRBV6-3 and TRBJ2-7; no firm D call. Trimming pared 2 bases from V and 6 bases from J, leaving 11 bases between. The germline V gene has CDR1 MNHEY and CDR2 SVGEGT. The CDR3 extends over 13 amino acids.

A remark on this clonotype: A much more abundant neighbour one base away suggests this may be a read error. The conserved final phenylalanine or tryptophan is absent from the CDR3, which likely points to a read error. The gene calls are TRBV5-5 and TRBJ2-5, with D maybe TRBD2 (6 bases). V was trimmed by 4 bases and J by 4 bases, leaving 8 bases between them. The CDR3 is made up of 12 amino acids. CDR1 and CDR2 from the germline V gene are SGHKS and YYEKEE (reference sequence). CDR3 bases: TGTGCCAGCAGCCACGGGGGAGAGACCCAGTACCTC. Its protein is CASSHGGETQYL.

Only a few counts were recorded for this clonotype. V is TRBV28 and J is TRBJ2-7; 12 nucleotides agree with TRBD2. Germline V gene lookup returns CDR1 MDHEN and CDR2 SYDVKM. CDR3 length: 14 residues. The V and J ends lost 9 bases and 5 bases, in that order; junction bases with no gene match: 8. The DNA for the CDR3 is TGTGCCAGTAGTCTAGCGGGAGGGTTACACGAGCAGTACTTC. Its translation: CASSLAGGLHEQYF. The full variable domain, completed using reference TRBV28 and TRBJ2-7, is DVKVTQSSRYLVKRTGEKVFLECVQDMDHENMFWYRQDPGLGLRLIYFSYDVKMKEKGDIPEGYSVSREKKERFSLILESASTNQTSMYLCASSLAGGLHEQYFGPGTRLTVT.

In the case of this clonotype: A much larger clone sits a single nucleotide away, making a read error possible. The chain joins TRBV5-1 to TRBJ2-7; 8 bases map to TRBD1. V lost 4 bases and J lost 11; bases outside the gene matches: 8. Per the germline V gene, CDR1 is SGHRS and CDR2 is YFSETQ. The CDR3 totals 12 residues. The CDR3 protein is CASSLQDREKYF. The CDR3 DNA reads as TGCGCCAGCAGCCTTCAGGACAGGGAGAAGTACTTC.

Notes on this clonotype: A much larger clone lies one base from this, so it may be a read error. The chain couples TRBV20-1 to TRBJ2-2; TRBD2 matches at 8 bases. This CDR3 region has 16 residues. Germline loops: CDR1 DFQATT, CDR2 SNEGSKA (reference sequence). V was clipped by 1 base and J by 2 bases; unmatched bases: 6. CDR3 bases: TGCAGTGCTAGAGGTCTACTAGCGGACAACACCGGGGAGCTGTTTTTT. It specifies CSARGLLADNTGELFF.

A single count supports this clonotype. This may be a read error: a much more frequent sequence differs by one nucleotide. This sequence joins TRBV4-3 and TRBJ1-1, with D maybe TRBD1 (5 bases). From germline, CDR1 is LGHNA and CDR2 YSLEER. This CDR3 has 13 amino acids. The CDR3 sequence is CANSQDSYTEAFF. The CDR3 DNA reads TGCGCCAACAGCCAAGACAGTTACACTGAAGCTTTCTTT.

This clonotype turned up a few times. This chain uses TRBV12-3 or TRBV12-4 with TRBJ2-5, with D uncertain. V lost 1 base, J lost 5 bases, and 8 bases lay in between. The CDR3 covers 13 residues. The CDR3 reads CASSLGVSETQYF. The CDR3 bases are TGTGCCAGCAGTTTAGGCGTTTCCGAGACCCAGTACTTC.

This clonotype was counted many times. CDR3 residues: CASSLMAGGTDTQYF. CDR3 coding DNA: TGTGCCAGCAGCTTAATGGCAGGGGGCACAGATACGCAGTATTTT. The V and J genes are TRBV7-9 and TRBJ2-3; possibly TRBD1 for D (6 bases). This CDR3 contains 15 residues. Germline CDR1 reads SEHNR; CDR2 reads FQNEAQ (reference sequence). V was trimmed by 2 bases and J by 1 base, leaving 10 bases between them.

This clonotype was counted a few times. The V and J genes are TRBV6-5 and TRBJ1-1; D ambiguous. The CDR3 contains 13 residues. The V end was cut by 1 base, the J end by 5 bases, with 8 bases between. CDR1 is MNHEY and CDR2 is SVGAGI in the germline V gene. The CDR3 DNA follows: TGTGCCAGCAGTTACTTAACGAAGACTGAAGCTTTCTTT. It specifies CASSYLTKTEAFF.

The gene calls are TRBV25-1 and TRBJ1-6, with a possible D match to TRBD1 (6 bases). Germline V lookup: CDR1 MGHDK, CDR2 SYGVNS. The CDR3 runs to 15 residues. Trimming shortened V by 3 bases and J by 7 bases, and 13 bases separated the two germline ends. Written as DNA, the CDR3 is TGTGCCAGCAGTGACCGCACAGGGATCAATTCACCCCTCCACTTT. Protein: CASSDRTGINSPLHF.

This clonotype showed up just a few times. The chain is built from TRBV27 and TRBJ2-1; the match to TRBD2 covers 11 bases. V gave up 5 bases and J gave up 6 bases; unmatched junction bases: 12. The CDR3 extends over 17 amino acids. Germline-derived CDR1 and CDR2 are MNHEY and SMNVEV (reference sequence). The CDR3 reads CASSPLPVSGRANEQFF. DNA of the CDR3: TGTGCCAGCAGTCCTTTACCCGTTAGCGGGAGGGCCAATGAGCAGTTCTTC.

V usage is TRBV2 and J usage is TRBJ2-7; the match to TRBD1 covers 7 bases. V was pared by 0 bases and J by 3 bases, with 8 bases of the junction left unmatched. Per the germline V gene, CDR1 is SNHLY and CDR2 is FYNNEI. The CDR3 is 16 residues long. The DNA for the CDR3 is TGTGCCAGCAGTGAAGCGTTGGGGCAGGGGGTCTACGAGCAGTACTTC. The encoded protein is CASSEALGQGVYEQYF. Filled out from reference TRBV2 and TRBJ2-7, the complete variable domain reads EPEVTQTPSHQVTQMGQEVILRCVPISNHLYFYWYRQILGQKVEFLVSFYNNEISEKSEIFDDQFSVERPDGSNFTLKIRSTKLEDSAMYFCASSEALGQGVYEQYFGPGTRLTVT.

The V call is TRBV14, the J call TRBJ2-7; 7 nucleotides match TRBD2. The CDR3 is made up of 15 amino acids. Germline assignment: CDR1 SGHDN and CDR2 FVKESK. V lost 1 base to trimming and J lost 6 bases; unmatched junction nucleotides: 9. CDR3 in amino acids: CASSQVMGGLGEQYF. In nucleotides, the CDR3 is TGTGCCAGCAGCCAAGTCATGGGGGGGTTGGGCGAGCAGTACTTC.

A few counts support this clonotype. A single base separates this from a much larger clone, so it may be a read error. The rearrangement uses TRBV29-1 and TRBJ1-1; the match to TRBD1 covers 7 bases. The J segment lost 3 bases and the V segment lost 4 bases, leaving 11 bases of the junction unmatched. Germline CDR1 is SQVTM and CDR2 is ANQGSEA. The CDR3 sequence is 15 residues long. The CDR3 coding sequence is TGCAGCGTTGCTGGGACAGTGGGAAGTCACACTGAAGCTTTCTTT. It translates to CSVAGTVGSHTEAFF. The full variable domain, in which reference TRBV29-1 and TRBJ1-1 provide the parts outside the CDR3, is SAVISQKPSRDICQRGTSLTIQCQVDSQVTMMFWYRQQPGQSLTLIATANQGSEATYESGFVIDKFPISRPNLTFSTLTVSNMSPEDSSIYLCSVAGTVGSHTEAFFGQGTRLTVV.

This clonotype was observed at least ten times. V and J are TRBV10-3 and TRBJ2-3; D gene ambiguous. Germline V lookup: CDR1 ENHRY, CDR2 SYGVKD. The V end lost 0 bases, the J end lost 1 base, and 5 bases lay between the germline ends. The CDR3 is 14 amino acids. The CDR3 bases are TGTGCCATCAGTGAGTCTGCACGCACAGATACGCAGTATTTT. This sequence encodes CAISESARTDTQYF.

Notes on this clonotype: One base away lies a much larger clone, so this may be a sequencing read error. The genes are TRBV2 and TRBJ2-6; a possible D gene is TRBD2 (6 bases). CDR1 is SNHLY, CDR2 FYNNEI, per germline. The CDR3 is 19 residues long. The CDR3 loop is CASSEAEGRASSGANDLTF. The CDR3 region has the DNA TGTGCCAGCAGTGAAGCGGAGGGACGGGCGAGCTCTGGGGCCAACGACCTGACTTTC. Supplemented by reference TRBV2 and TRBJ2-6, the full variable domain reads EPEVTQTPSHQVTQMGQEVILRCVPISNHLYFYWYRQILGQKVEFLVSFYNNEISEKSEIFDDQFSVERPDGSNFTLKIRSTKLEDSAMYFCASSEAEGRASSGANDLTFGAGSRLTVL.

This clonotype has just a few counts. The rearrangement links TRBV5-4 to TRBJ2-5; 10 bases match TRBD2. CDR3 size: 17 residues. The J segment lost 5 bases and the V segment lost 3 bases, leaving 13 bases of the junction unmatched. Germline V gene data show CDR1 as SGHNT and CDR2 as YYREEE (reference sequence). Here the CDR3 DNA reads TGTGCCAGCAGCTGGGACTTAGCGGGGGGCCCGAGGGAGACCCAGTACTTC. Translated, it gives CASSWDLAGGPRETQYF.

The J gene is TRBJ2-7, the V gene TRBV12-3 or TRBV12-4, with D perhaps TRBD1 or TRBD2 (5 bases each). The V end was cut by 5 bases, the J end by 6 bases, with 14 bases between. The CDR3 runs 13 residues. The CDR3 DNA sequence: TGTGCCAGCAGTCACCCGCCGGGGCGCGAGCAGTACTTC. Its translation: CASSHPPGREQYF.

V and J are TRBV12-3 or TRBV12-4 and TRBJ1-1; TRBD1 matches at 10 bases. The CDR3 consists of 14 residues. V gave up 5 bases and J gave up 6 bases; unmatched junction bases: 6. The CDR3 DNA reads TGTGCCAGCAGTCCCGACAGGGGGCACTCTGAAGCTTTCTTT. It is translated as CASSPDRGHSEAFF.

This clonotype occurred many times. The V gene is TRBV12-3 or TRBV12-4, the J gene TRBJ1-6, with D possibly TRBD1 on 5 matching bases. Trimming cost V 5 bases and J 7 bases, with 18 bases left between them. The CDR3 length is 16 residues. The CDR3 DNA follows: TGTGCCAGCAGTCATGGGACCCCCGCAGGGAATTCACCCCTCCACTTT. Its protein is CASSHGTPAGNSPLHF.

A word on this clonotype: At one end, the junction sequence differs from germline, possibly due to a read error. This CDR3 is CASRFFQGYEQYF. CDR3 in DNA: TGTGCCAGCCGCTTTTTTCAGGGTTACGAGCAATACTTC. The chain is built from TRBV7-2 and TRBJ2-7; tentatively, D is TRBD1 (5 bases). This CDR3 contains 13 residues. The germline gives CDR1 SGHTA, CDR2 FQGNSA.